This record concerns one T cell receptor (beta chain) sequence. This clonotype is classified as medium-sized (0.01 to 0.1%). What this receptor recognizes is not known. No per-base quality is available; no much larger clone lies one base away. The germline V gene (reference sequence) yields SGHKS for CDR1 and YYEKEE for CDR2. The V end loses 2 bases and the J end loses 4 bases, and a stretch of 9 bases separates them. The CDR3, cysteine through phenylalanine, is 14 amino acids long. The read is trimmed to its CDR3 DNA, 42 bases read in frame from base 1. Rearranged TRB sequences spanning V, D and J segments were amplified in a multiplex touch-down PCR with a mixed TRB-A/B primer pool. Illumina adapters and sample indices were attached to the amplicons through two consecutive PCR reactions run with Phusion HS II polymerase. Amplicons were gel-purified using the NucleoSpin Gel and PCR Clean-up kit and were subsequently checked with Qubit and an Agilent 2100 Bioanalyzer. Sequencing of the libraries was done on an Illumina MiSeq with paired-end, single-indexed 600-cycle runs. The authors' pipeline ran thus. MiXCR versions 2.12 and 3.0.5 were used to process TRB sequences. Each unique CDR3 nucleotide sequence was treated as one clone, and only productive sequences with two or more reads were kept. The repertoire metrics were Shannon diversity, evenness, clonality (calculated as one minus evenness), and diversity profiles parameterized by alpha from 0 to 5. The IGoR algorithm was used to calculate generation probabilities of clones in the paired pre- and post-chemotherapy samples. TCRdb applied fastp at Q25 and MiXCR to the public reads, then kept only in-frame beta chains. Every distinct CDR3 protein forms one entry, paired with its most common genes and DNA. TCRdb's processing, not the authors' own work, is the source of the V and J calls. The sample records roughly 960 distinct CDR3 sequences, 30% of which are singletons. 20% to 25% of the sample is held by the ten biggest clonotypes.

TCR beta rearrangements were amplified from genomic DNA extracted from peripheral blood rather than from sorted cells or RNA. This entry belongs to a study of T cell repertoires in aging, cancer and after chemotherapy (dated by TCRdb to between 2018 and 2021). The study in broad terms: Six donor age groups were covered, ranging from 30 or younger up to 70 or older, and each group contained at least three individuals. Paired pre- and post-chemotherapy samples in the solid tumor group came from brain tumor (glioblastoma) patients receiving temozolomide-based therapy. The full dataset contained around 8.2 million TCR reads. To examine immunoaging and T cell reconstitution after chemotherapy, the study profiled TCR beta repertoires in peripheral blood from healthy donors and cancer patients. A cohort of 218 cancer patients (around 93 with hematological and 124 with solid cancers) was assembled, and under 100 healthy donors were included as a reference group.

The paper as a whole reports these results and caveats: According to the authors, the repertoire data do not allow conclusions to be drawn about immunological memory after chemotherapy. Median generation probability increased over the chemotherapy interval in both cancer cohorts, suggesting repertoire reconstitution through rebound thymic output. In healthy donors, the drop in TCR diversity with age came mainly from a loss of richness, whereas in cancer patients a loss of evenness also played a part. Compared with age-matched healthy donors, untreated patients with either hematological or solid cancers had significantly lower TCR diversity in the blood along with higher clonality.

The V and J segments used are TRBV5-5 and TRBJ1-4; the D gene identity is not certain. Input material: blood. This TCR derives from a human donor with a solid tumor. In nucleotide form, the sequence is TGTGCCAGCAGCTTACGGGCCTATAATGAAAAACTGTTTTTT. Its coded protein is CASSLRAYNEKLFF.